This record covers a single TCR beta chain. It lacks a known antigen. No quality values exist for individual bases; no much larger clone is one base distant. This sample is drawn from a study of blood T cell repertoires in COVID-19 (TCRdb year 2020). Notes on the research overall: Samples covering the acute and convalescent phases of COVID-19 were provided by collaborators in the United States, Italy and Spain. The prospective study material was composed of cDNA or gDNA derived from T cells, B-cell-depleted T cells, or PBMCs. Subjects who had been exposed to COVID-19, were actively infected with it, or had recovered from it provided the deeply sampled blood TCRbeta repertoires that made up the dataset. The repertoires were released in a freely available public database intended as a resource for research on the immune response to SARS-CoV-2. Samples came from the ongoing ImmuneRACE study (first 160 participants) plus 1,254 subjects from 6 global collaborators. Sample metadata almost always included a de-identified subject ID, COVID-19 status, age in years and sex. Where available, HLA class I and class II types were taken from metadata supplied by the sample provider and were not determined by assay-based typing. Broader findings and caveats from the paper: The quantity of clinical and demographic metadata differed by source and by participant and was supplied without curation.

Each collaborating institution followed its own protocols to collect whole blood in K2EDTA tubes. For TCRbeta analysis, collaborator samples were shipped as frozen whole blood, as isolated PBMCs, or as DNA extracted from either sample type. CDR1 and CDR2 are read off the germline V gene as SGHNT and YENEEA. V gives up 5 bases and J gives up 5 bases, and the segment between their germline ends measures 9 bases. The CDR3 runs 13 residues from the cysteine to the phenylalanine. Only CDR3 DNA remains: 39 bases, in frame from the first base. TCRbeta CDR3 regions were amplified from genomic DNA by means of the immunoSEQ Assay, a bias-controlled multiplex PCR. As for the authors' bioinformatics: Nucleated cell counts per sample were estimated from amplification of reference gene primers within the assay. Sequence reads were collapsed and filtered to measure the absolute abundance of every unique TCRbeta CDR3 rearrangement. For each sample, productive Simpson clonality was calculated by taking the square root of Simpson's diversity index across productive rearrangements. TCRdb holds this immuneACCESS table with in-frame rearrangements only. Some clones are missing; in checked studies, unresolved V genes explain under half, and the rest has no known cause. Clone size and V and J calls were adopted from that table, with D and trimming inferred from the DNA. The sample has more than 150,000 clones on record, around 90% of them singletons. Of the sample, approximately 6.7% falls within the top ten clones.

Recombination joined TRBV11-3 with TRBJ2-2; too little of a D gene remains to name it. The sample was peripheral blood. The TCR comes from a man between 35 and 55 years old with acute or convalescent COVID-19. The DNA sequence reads TGTGCCAGCAGCCTCCTACCAACCGGGGAGCTGTTTTTT. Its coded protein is CASSLLPTGELFF.